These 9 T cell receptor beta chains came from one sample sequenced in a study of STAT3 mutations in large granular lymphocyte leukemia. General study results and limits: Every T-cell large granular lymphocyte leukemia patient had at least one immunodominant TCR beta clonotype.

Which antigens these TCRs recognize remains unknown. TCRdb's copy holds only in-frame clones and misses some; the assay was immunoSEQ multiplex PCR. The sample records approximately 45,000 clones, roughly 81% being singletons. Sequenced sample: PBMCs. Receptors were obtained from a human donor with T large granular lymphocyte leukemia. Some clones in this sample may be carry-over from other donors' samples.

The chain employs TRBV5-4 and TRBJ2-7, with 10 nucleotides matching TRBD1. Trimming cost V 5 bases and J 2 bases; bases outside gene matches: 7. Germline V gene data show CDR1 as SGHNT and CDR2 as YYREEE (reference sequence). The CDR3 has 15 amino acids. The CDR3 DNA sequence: TGTGCCAGCAGTTCTCCGGGACAGGGGCCCTACGAGCAGTACTTC. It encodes CASSSPGQGPYEQYF.

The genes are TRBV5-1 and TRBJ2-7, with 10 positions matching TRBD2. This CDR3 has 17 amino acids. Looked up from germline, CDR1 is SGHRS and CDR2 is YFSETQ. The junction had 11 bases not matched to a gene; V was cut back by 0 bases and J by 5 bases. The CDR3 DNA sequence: TGCGCCAGCAGCTTGGGGATGAGCGGGGGGGCCGGTGACGAGCAGTACGTC. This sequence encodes CASSLGMSGGAGDEQYV.

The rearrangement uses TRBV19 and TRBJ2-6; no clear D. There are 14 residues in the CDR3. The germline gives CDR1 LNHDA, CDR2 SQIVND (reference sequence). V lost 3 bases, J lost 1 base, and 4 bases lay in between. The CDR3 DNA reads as TGTGCCAGTAGTATGAGTTCTGGGGCCAACGTCCTGACTTTC. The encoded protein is CASSMSSGANVLTF. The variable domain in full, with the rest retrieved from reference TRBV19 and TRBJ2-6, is DGGITQSPKYLFRKEGQNVTLSCEQNLNHDAMYWYRQDPGQGLRLIYYSQIVNDFQKGDIAEGYSVSREKKESFPLTVTSAQKNPTAFYLCASSMSSGANVLTFGAGSRLTVL.

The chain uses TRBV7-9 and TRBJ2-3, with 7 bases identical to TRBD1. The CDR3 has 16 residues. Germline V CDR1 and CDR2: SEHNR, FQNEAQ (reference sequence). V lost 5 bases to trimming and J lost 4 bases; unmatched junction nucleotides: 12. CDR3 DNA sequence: TGTGCCAGCAGCCAAAACTCCGGGACAGTACCAGATACGCAGTATTTT. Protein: CASSQNSGTVPDTQYF.

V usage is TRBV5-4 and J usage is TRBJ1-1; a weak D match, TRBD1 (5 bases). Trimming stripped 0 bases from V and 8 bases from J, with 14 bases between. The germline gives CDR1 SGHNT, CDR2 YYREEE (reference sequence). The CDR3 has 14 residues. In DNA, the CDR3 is TGTGCCAGCAGCTTGGCGGGGACGCGTCCGGAAGCTTTCTTT. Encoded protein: CASSLAGTRPEAFF.

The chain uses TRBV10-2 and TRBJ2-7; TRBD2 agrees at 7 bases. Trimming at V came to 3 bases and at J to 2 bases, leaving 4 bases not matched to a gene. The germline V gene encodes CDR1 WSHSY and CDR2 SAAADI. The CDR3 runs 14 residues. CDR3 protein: CASSDWAGAYEQYF. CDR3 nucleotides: TGCGCCAGCAGTGACTGGGCGGGGGCCTACGAGCAGTACTTC.

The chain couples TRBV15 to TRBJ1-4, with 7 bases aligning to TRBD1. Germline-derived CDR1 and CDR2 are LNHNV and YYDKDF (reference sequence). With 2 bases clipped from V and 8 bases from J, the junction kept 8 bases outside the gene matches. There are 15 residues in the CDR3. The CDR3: CATSRNGQAGEKLFF. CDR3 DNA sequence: TGTGCCACCAGCAGAAATGGACAGGCCGGAGAAAAACTGTTTTTT.

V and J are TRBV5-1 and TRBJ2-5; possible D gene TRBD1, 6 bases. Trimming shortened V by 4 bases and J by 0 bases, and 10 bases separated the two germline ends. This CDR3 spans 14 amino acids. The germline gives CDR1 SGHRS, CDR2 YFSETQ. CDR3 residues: CASSPGQNQETQYF. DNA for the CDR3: TGCGCCAGCAGCCCGGGACAAAACCAAGAGACCCAGTACTTC.

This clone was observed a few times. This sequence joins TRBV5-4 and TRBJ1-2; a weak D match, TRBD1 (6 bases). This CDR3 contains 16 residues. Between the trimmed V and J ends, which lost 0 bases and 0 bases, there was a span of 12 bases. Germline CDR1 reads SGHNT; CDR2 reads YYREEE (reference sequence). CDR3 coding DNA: TGTGCCAGCAGCTTGGCCGGGGGCGGGACTAACTATGGCTACACCTTC. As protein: CASSLAGGGTNYGYTF.